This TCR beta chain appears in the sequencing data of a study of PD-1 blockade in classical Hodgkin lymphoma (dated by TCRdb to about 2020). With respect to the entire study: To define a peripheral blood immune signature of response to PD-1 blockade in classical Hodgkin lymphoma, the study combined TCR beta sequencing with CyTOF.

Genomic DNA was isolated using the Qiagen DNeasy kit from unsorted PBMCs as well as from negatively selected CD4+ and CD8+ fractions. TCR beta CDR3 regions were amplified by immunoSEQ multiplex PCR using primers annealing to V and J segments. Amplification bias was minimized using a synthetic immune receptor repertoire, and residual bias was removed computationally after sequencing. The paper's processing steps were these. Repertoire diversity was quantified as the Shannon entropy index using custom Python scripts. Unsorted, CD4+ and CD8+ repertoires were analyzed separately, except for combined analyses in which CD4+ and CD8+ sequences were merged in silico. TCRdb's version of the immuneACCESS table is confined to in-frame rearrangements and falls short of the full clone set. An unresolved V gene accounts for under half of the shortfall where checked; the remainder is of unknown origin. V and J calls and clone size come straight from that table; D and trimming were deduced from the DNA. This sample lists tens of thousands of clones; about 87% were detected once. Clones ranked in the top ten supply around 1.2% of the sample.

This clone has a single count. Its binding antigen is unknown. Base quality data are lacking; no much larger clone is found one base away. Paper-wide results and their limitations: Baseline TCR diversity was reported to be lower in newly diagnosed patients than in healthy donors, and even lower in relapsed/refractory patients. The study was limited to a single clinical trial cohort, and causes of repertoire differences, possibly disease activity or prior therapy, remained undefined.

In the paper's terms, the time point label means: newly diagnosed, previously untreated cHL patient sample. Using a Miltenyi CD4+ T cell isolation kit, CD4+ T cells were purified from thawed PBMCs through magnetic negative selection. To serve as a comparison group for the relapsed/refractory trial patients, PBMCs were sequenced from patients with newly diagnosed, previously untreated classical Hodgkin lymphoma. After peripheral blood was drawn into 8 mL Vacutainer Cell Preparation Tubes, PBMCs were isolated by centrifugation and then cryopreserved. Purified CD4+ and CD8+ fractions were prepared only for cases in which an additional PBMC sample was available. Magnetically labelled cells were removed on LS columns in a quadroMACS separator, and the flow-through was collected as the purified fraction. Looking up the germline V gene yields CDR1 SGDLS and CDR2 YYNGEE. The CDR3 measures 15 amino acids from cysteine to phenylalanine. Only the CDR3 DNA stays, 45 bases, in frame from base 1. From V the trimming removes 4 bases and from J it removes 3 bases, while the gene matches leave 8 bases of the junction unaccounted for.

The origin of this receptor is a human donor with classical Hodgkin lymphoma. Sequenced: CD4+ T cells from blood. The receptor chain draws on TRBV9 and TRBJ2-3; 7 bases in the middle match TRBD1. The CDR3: CASSTGTVATDTQYF. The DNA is TGTGCCAGCAGCACCGGGACAGTTGCAACAGATACGCAGTATTTT.